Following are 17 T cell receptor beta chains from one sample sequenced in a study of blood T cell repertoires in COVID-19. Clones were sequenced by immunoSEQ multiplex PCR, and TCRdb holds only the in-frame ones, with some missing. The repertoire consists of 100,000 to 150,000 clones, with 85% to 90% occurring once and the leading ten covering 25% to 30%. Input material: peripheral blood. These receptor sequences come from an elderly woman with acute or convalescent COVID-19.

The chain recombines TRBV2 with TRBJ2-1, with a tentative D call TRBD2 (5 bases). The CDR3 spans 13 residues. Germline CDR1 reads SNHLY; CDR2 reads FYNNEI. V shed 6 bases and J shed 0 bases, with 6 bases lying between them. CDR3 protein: CASRGDSYNEQFF. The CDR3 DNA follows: TGTGCCAGCAGGGGAGACTCCTACAATGAGCAGTTCTTC.

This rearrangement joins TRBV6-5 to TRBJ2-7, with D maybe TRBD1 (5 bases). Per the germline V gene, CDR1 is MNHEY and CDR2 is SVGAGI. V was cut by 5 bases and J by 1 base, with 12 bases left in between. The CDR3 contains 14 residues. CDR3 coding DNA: TGTGCCAGCAGTAGCCAGGGCACGTCCTACGAGCAGTACGTC. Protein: CASSSQGTSYEQYV.

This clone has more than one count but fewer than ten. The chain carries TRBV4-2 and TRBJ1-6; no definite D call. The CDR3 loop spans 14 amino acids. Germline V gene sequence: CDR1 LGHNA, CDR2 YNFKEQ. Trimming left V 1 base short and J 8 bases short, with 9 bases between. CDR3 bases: TGTGCCAGCAGCCAAGGACTGGAGGATTCACCCCTCCACTTT. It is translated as CASSQGLEDSPLHF.

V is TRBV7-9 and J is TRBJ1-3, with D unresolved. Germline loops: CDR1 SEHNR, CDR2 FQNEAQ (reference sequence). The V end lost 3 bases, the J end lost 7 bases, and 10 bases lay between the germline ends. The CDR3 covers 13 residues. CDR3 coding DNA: TGTGCCAGCAGCTTGGTAGCTATTAACACCATATATTTT. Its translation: CASSLVAINTIYF.

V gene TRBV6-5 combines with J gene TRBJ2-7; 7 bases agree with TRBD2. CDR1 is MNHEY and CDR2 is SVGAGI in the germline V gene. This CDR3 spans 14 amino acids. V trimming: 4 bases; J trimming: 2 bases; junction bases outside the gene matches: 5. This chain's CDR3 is CASSSPGLTYEQYF. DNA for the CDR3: TGTGCCAGCAGTTCCCCGGGACTAACCTACGAGCAGTACTTC.

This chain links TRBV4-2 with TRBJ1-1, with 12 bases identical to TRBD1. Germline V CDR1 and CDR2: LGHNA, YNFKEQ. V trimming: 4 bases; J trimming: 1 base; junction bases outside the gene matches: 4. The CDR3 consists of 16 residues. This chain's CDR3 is CASSPGTGGKNTEAFF. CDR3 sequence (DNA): TGTGCCAGCAGCCCCGGGACAGGGGGCAAGAACACTGAAGCTTTCTTT.

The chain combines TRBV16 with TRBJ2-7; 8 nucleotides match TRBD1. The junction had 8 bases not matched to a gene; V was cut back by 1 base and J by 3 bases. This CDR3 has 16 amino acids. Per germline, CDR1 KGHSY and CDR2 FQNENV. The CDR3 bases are TGTGCCAGCAGCCAATTGGGGCAGGGGGCCGACTACGAGCAGTACTTC. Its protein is CASSQLGQGADYEQYF.

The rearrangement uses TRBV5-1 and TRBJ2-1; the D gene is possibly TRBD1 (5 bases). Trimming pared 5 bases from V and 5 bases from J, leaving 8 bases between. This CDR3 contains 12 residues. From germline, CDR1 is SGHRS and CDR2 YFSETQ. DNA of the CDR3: TGCGCCAGCAGTCAGGGTCACAATGAGCAGTTCTTC. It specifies CASSQGHNEQFF.

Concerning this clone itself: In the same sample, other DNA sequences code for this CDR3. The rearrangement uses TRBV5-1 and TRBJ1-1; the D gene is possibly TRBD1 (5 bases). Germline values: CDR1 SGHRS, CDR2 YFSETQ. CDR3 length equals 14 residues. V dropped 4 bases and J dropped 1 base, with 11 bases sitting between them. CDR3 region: CASSLQGGNTEAFF. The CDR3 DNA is TGCGCCAGCAGCCTCCAGGGAGGGAACACTGAAGCTTTCTTT.

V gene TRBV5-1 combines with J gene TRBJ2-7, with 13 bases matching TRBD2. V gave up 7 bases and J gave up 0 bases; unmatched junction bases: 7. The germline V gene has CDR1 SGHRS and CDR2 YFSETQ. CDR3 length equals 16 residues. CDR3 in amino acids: CASRRTSGGTSYEQYF. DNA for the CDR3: TGCGCCAGCCGTAGGACTAGCGGGGGAACCTCCTACGAGCAGTACTTC.

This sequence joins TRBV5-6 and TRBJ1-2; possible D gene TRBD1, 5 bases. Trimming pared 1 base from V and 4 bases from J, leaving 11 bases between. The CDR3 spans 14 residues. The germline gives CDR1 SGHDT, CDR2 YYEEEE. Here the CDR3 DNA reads TGTGCCAGCAGCTTGAACTACAGGAGCTATGGCTACACCTTC. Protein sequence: CASSLNYRSYGYTF.

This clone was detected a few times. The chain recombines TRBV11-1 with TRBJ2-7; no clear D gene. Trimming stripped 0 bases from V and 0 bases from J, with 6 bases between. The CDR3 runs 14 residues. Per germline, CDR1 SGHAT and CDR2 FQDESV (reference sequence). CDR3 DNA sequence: TGTGCCAGCAGCTTAGCGCCCAGCTCCTACGAGCAGTACTTC. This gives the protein CASSLAPSSYEQYF.

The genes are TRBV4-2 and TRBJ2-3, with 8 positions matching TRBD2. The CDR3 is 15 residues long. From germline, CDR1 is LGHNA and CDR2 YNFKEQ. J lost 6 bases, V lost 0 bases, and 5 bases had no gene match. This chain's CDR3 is CASSQEAGGGDTQYF. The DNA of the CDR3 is TGTGCCAGCAGCCAAGAGGCGGGAGGCGGGGATACGCAGTATTTT.

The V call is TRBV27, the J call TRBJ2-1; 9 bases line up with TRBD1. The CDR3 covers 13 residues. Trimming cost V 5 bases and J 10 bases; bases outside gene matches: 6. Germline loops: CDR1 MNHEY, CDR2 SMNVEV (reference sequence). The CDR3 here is CASSRATGGEQFF. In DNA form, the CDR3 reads TGTGCCAGCAGTCGAGCCACAGGGGGCGAGCAGTTCTTC.

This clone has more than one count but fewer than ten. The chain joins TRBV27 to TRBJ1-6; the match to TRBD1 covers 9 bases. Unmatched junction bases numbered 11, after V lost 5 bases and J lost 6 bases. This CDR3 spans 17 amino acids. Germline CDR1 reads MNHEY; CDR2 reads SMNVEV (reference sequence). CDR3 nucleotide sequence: TGTGCCAGCAGTCTCCGAACAGGGGGCTCGGTTAATTCACCCCTCCACTTT. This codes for CASSLRTGGSVNSPLHF.

CDR3 DNA sequence: TGTGCCAGCAGCCCTAAAACGAACACCGGGGAGCTGTTTTTT. It translates to CASSPKTNTGELFF. This chain connects TRBV3-1 (or the pseudogene TRBV3-2) to TRBJ2-2, with D unclear. Looked up from germline, CDR1 is LGHDT and CDR2 is YNNKEL (reference sequence). This CDR3 spans 14 amino acids. Trimming took 4 bases from V and 0 from J, leaving 6 bases between them.

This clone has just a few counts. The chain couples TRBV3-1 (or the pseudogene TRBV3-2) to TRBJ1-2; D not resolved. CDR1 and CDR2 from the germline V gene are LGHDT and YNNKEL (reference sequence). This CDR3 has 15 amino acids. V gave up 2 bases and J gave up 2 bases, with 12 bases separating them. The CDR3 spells CASSQNPPGNYGYTF. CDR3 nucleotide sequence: TGTGCCAGCAGCCAAAACCCCCCAGGCAACTATGGCTACACCTTC.